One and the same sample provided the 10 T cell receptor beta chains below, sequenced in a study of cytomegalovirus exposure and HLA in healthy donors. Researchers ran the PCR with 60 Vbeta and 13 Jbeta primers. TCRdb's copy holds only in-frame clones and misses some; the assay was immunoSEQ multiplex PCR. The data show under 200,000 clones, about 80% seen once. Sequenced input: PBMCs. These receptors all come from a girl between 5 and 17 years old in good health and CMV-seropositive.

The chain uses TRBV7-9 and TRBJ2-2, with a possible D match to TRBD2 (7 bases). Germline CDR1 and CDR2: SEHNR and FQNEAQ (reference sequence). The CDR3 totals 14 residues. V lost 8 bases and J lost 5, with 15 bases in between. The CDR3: CASGVRGGTGELFF. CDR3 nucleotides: TGTGCCAGCGGCGTGAGGGGGGGAACCGGGGAGCTGTTTTTT.

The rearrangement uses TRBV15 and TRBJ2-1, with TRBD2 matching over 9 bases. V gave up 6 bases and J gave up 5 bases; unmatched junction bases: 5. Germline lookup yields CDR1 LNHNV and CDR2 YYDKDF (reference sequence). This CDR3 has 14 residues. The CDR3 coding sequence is TGTGCCACCAGACGGGCTAGCGGGGACAATGAGCAGTTCTTC. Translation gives CATRRASGDNEQFF.

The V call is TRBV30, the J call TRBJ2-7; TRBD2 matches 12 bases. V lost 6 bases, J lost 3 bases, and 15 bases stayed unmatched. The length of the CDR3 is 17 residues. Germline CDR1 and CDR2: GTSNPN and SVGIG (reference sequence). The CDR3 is CACTRLAGAHPLYEQYF. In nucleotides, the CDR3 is TGTGCCTGCACCCGACTAGCGGGGGCCCACCCTCTCTACGAGCAGTACTTC.

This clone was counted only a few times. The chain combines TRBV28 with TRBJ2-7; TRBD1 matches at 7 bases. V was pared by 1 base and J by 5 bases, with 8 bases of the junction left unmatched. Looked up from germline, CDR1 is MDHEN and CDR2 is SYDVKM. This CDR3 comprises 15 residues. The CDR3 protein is CASSLSPPDRDEQYF. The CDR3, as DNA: TGTGCCAGCAGTTTATCCCCCCCCGACAGGGACGAGCAGTACTTC.

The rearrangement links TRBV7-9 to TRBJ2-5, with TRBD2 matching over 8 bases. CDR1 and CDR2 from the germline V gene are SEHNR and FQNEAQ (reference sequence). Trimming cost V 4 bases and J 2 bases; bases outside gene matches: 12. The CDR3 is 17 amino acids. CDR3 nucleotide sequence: TGTGCCAGCAGCTCCCCTAGGGAGCGGGGGAGGCAAGAGACCCAGTACTTC. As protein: CASSSPRERGRQETQYF. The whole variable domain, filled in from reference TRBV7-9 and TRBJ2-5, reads DTGVSQNPRHKITKRGQNVTFRCDPISEHNRLYWYRQTLGQGPEFLTYFQNEAQLEKSRLLSDRFSAERPKGSFSTLEIQRTEQGDSAMYLCASSSPRERGRQETQYFGPGTRLLVL.

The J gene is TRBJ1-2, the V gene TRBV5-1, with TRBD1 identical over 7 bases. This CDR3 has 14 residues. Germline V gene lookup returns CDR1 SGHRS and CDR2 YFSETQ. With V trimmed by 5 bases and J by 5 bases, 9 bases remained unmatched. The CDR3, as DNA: TGCGCCAGCAGGGGGTCCGGGACAGCTTATGGCTACACCTTC. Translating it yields CASRGSGTAYGYTF.

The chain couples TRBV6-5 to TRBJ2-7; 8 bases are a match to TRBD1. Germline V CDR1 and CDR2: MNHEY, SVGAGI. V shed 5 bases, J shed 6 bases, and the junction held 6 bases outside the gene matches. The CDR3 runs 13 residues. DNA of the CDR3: TGTGCCAGCAGTCGGGACAGGCAGTTCGAGCAGTACTTC. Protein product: CASSRDRQFEQYF.

The chain's CDR3 is CSVRQGAGYEQYF. CDR3 DNA: TGCAGCGTTAGACAGGGGGCGGGCTACGAGCAGTACTTC. The chain uses TRBV29-1 and TRBJ2-7, with 10 bases that match TRBD1. The ends lost 5 bases at V and 3 bases at J; junction bases unmatched: 4. Germline CDR1 reads SQVTM; CDR2 reads ANQGSEA. This CDR3 spans 13 amino acids.

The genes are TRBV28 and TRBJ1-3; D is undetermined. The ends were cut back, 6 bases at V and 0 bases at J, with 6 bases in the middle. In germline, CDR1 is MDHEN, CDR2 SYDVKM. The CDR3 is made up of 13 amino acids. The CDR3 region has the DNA TGTGCCAGCAGGAGAAGCTCTGGAAACACCATATATTTT. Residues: CASRRSSGNTIYF.

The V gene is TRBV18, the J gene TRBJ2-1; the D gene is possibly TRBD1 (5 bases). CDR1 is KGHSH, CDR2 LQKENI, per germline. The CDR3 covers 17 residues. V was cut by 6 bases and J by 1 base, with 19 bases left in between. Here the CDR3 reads CASSVGPAGDSYNEQFF. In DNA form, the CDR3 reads TGTGCCAGCTCCGTGGGGCCGGCAGGCGATTCCTACAATGAGCAGTTCTTC.